This TCR beta chain was found in a study of cytomegalovirus exposure and HLA in healthy donors. Across the whole study: Approximately 180 million T cells yielded approximately 110 million unique TCR beta sequences in earlier analysis. HLA-typed donors were the source of approximately 86 million unique TCRs held in an early data release. Findings of the study overall: The availability of immune exposure information extended only to CMV serostatus.

In regard to this clone: Its antigen is still unknown.

CDR3 length: 15 residues. Germline assignment: CDR1 SGHNT and CDR2 YYREEE (reference sequence). Trimming stripped 9 bases from V and 2 bases from J, with 19 bases between. The PCR used 60 Vbeta and 13 Jbeta primers. TCRdb keeps only in-frame clones here, not all; method: immunoSEQ multiplex PCR. The sample yields some 160,000 clones, less than 80% seen once. The sample comprised PBMCs. The source of this sequence is a woman aged 40-49 years in good health and CMV-seronegative. The gene calls are TRBV5-4 and TRBJ2-3; TRBD2 might be the D (6 bases). The DNA for the CDR3 is TGTGCCACCCAGGGTAGCGGTTCCTTCACAGATACGCAGTATTTT. Translation gives CATQGSGSFTDTQYF.